This T cell receptor (beta chain) originates from a study of T cell repertoires in cytomegalovirus infection. Study as a whole: Public signatures in TCR beta pointed to CMV infection and matching HLA type. Study-wide points: There were carriers of CMV plus the relevant HLA, and cumulative public TCR beta family frequency identified them. Clonotypes of TCR beta that were HLA-C-restricted and CMV-specific dominated the ex vivo response.

Germline loops: CDR1 SGHTA, CDR2 FQGNSA. CDR3 length: 13 amino acids. With V trimmed by 4 bases and J by 10 bases, 7 bases remained unmatched. Many counts were recorded for this clonotype. Its antigen is as yet unknown. From the reads, TCRdb called clonotypes with MiXCR, one entry per CDR3 protein. The sample consists of a few hundred thousand distinct CDR3 sequences, approximately 9.5% of them appearing once. Sequenced sample: PBMCs. The clonotype comes from a human donor in good health (CMV status not recorded). Some clones in this sample may be carry-over from other donors' samples. V usage is TRBV7-2 and J usage is TRBJ1-1, with TRBD1 matching 9 bases. The CDR3 here is CASSSQGARVAFF. The CDR3 bases are TGTGCCAGCAGCTCACAGGGGGCTCGGGTAGCTTTCTTT.